This section outlines one T cell receptor (beta chain) sequence together with its context. Study processing details: For nucleated cells, counts were estimated from reference gene primer amplification. TCRdb's table, derived via immunoSEQ multiplex PCR, lists solely in-frame clones and lacks some. That table gives V, J and clone size, and the DNA gave D and trimming. The repertoire holds tens of thousands of clones, more than 80% seen once, with roughly 10% in the top ten. The data belong to a study of blood T cell repertoires in COVID-19. Turning to the study itself: The United States, Italy and Spain were the sources of the acute and convalescent COVID-19 samples.

Trimming removed 0 bases from V and 1 base from J, with 12 bases in between. Germline V lookup: CDR1 LGHNA, CDR2 YSLEER. This CDR3 region has 16 residues. Sequenced sample: peripheral blood. The source is a man aged 55 to 69 in a cohort sampled during active COVID-19. The chain combines TRBV4-3 with TRBJ1-2; TRBD1 might be the D (5 bases). The CDR3 DNA sequence: TGCGCCAGCAGCCAAGACCGCCAGGGACTTAACTATGGCTACACCTTC. Residues: CASSQDRQGLNYGYTF.